The entry below gives a single T cell receptor beta chain sequence along with its context. This sample was included in a study of T cells in Graves' hyperthyroidism and ophthalmopathy. Trimming at V came to 6 bases and at J to 6 bases, leaving 9 bases not matched to a gene. Germline assignment: CDR1 SGHVS and CDR2 FQNEAQ. The CDR3 spans 16 residues. The source material, RNA transcripts, was used to amplify TCR beta CDR3 regions. In the first-round RT-PCR of the TCR CDR3, the HTBI primer set was used. TCRdb reanalysed the multiplex PCR reads using MiXCR and keeps one entry per CDR3 protein. The profile shows more than 550,000 distinct CDR3 sequences, around 20% of them singletons.

Source material: blood. J is TRBJ2-1 and V is TRBV7-8, with 12 bases aligning to TRBD2. This sequence originates from a woman in her forties or fifties with Graves' hyperthyroidism that later progressed to Graves' ophthalmopathy. The CDR3 nucleotides read TGTGCCAGCAGTATATCCAGGACTAGCGGGGCCAATGAGCAGTTCTTC. Translated: CASSISRTSGANEQFF.